These T cell receptor beta chains were read from a single sample in a study of OX40 agonist ivuxolimab in advanced cancers. Assay: immunoSEQ multiplex PCR; the TCRdb copy retains only in-frame clones and omits some. The table shows 40,000 to 50,000 clones, with approximately 80% occurring only once. The sample consisted of CD4+ or CD8+ T cells sorted from blood, taken in a trial of the OX40 agonist ivuxolimab. All receptors derive from an adult with an advanced solid tumor such as melanoma, head and neck, liver or kidney cancer. CDR3s include the opening cysteine and the closing phenylalanine or tryptophan. D genes are given only for firm matches. Not every row has a clone size; where given, it reads once, few, many or a size class.

cdr3_aa,cdr3_nt,v_call,j_call,d_call,clone_size
CASRQQGFNEKLFF,TGTGCCAGCAGGCAACAGGGGTTTAATGAAAAACTGTTTTTT,TRBV28,TRBJ1-4,TRBD1,-
CASSFGTSGSHEQFF,TGTGCCAGCAGTTTTGGGACTAGCGGGAGTCATGAGCAGTTCTTC,TRBV2,TRBJ2-1,TRBD2,-
CASSRDRRTQYF,TGTGCCAGCAGCCGGGACAGGCGGACCCAGTACTTC,TRBV14,TRBJ2-5,TRBD1,-
CASSFIAGGYNEQFF,TGTGCCAGCAGTTTTATAGCGGGAGGCTACAATGAGCAGTTCTTC,TRBV6-6,TRBJ2-1,TRBD2,-
CASFRDRGTEAFF,TGTGCCAGCTTCCGGGACAGGGGCACTGAAGCTTTCTTT,TRBV18,TRBJ1-1,TRBD1,once
CASSPRTGDEKLFF,TGTGCCAGCAGTCCTCGGACAGGGGATGAAAAACTGTTTTTT,TRBV27,TRBJ1-4,TRBD1,-
CAISDLEGIDTQYF,TGTGCCATCAGTGACTTGGAGGGGATAGATACGCAGTATTTT,TRBV10-3,TRBJ2-3,-,-
CASSPSRDTGLYF,TGTGCCAGCTCACCATCTCGGGACACCGGGCTTTACTTC,TRBV18,TRBJ2-7,-,few
CASSLASSNEKLFF,TGCGCCAGCAGCTTGGCATCCAGCAATGAAAAACTGTTTTTT,TRBV5-1,TRBJ1-4,-,-
CASSPEGTGPYEQYF,TGTGCCAGCAGCCCCGAGGGGACAGGACCCTACGAGCAGTACTTC,TRBV9,TRBJ2-7,TRBD1,-
CASSWGQGKETQYF,TGTGCCAGCAGCTGGGGACAGGGGAAAGAGACCCAGTACTTC,TRBV5-6,TRBJ2-5,TRBD1,-
CASSHARDTNEKLFF,TGTGCCAGCAGCCATGCCCGGGACACTAATGAAAAACTGTTTTTT,TRBV7-9,TRBJ1-4,-,once
CASSYGRGIYNEQFF,TGTGCCAGCAGTTACGGCAGGGGGATTTACAATGAGCAGTTCTTC,TRBV6-6,TRBJ2-1,TRBD1,-
CASTPLANTGELFF,TGTGCCAGTACCCCACTGGCGAACACCGGGGAGCTGTTTTTT,TRBV19,TRBJ2-2,-,-
CATSDWRGAKNIQYF,TGTGCCACCAGCGATTGGAGGGGGGCCAAAAACATTCAGTACTTC,TRBV15,TRBJ2-4,-,-
CASRAGGYTEAFF,TGTGCCAGCAGGGCAGGGGGCTACACTGAAGCTTTCTTT,TRBV28,TRBJ1-1,TRBD1,few
CASSPMEQVYEQYF,TGTGCCAGCTCACCAATGGAACAGGTCTACGAGCAGTACTTC,TRBV18,TRBJ2-7,-,-
CASSFSGGVWAEQYF,TGTGCCAGCAGTTTTAGCGGTGGGGTCTGGGCCGAGCAGTACTTC,TRBV28,TRBJ2-7,-,-
CASSIVPGFSNQPQHF,TGTGCCAGTAGTATAGTCCCAGGGTTTAGCAATCAGCCCCAGCATTTT,TRBV19,TRBJ1-5,-,-
CASSPTTETRGPLHF,TGTGCCAGCAGTCCTACGACAGAGACCAGGGGACCCCTCCACTTT,TRBV27,TRBJ1-6,-,-
CASSRQGYHQETQYF,TGTGCCAGCAGTCGACAGGGCTACCACCAAGAGACCCAGTACTTC,TRBV6-1,TRBJ2-5,TRBD1,-
CASSPFGEHEQYF,TGCGCCAGCAGCCCATTTGGGGAGCACGAGCAGTACTTC,TRBV5-1,TRBJ2-7,-,-
CASSPTLADTQYF,TGCGCCAGCTCACCCACTTTGGCAGATACGCAGTATTTT,TRBV10-1,TRBJ2-3,-,-
CASSLGWGGEGETQYF,TGTGCCAGCAGCTTGGGTTGGGGCGGCGAGGGAGAGACCCAGTACTTC,TRBV5-5,TRBJ2-5,-,-
CASSKTRTYEQYF,TGTGCCAGCAGCAAAACTAGAACCTACGAGCAGTACTTC,TRBV6-5,TRBJ2-7,-,few
CASSLVAGPSYNEQFF,TGCGCCAGCAGCTTGGTAGCGGGCCCCTCCTACAATGAGCAGTTCTTC,TRBV5-1,TRBJ2-1,TRBD2,-
CAYGTSGSHEQFF,TGTGCCTACGGGACTAGCGGGAGCCATGAGCAGTTCTTC,TRBV30,TRBJ2-1,TRBD2,-
CASSKKGVNTEAFF,TGTGCCAGTAGTAAAAAGGGTGTGAACACTGAAGCTTTCTTT,TRBV19,TRBJ1-1,-,-
CASSEDRVGETQYF,TGTGCCAGCAGTGAAGACAGGGTTGGTGAGACCCAGTACTTC,TRBV6-1,TRBJ2-5,-,once
CASSLGPGLGEKLFF,TGTGCCAGCAGCTTAGGGCCGGGACTTGGTGAAAAACTGTTTTTT,TRBV7-3,TRBJ1-4,-,-
CASSVGFGGFYEQYF,TGTGCCAGCAGCGTAGGTTTTGGCGGGTTCTACGAGCAGTACTTC,TRBV9,TRBJ2-7,-,once
CASSAILAEETQYF,TGTGCCAGCAGCGCAATTCTAGCGGAAGAGACCCAGTACTTC,TRBV2,TRBJ2-5,TRBD2,-
CASSEGQGEQFF,TGTGCCAGCAGTGAAGGACAGGGTGAGCAGTTCTTC,TRBV2,TRBJ2-1,TRBD1,-
CASSLAGDRSYGYTF,TGTGCCAGCAGCTTAGCGGGGGACAGATCCTATGGCTACACCTTC,TRBV7-8,TRBJ1-2,TRBD1,-
CATSRGIIATGDEQFF,TGTGCCACCAGCAGAGGGATAATAGCGACTGGGGATGAGCAGTTCTTC,TRBV15,TRBJ2-1,-,-
CASSPGSFYGYTF,TGTGCCAGCAGCCCCGGGAGTTTCTATGGCTACACCTTC,TRBV14,TRBJ1-2,-,once
CASGLFNEQFF,TGTGCTAGTGGTTTGTTTAATGAGCAGTTCTTC,TRBV12-5,TRBJ2-1,-,-
CAISRLAGGGTDTQYF,TGTGCCATCAGTCGACTAGCGGGAGGGGGCACAGATACGCAGTATTTT,TRBV10-3,TRBJ2-3,TRBD2,-
CASSVGWGGNTGELFF,TGTGCCAGCAGCGTAGGATGGGGCGGGAACACCGGGGAGCTGTTTTTT,TRBV9,TRBJ2-2,-,-